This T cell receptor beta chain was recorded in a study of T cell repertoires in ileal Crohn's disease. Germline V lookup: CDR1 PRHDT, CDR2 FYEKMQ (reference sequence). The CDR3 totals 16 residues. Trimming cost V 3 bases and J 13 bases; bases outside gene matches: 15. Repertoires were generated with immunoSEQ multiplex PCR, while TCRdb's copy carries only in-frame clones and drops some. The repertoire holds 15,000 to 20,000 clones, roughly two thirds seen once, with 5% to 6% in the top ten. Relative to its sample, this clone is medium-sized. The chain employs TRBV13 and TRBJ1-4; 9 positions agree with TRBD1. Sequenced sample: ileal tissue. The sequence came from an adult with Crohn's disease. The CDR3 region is CASSFSGTGSSFGLFF. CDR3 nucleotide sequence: TGTGCCAGCAGCTTTTCCGGGACAGGGTCCTCGTTCGGACTGTTTTTT.